Sequencing of this TCR beta chain was carried out in a study of blood T cell repertoires in COVID-19. Repertoires were generated with immunoSEQ multiplex PCR, while TCRdb's copy carries only in-frame clones and drops some. The sample contains more than 45,000 clones, about nine tenths of which appear only once. The CDR3 runs to 15 residues. Unmatched junction bases numbered 5, after V lost 5 bases and J lost 0 bases. Looked up from germline, CDR1 is LGHDT and CDR2 is YNNKEL (reference sequence). The clonotype was recovered from a woman older than 75 with COVID-19, enrolled during active disease. Specimen: peripheral blood. This chain links TRBV3-1 (or the pseudogene TRBV3-2) with TRBJ2-7; 9 bases are a match to TRBD1. This CDR3 reads CASSKQGANSYEQYF. CDR3 DNA sequence: TGTGCCAGCAGCAAACAGGGGGCCAACTCCTACGAGCAGTACTTC.